This entry describes one T cell receptor (beta chain). Its target is unknown. Treatment of the sample: around 19 received Ad26.COV2.S at low or high dose, single or two shots; about 5 received placebo; per-sample allocation not given. Day 63 after the first vaccine or placebo injection was the time point for sampling. The data belong to a study of Ad26.COV2.S vaccination and SARS-CoV-2 variants. Study summary: Donor was assigned to the Ad26.COV2.S arm of trial COV1001.

General observations from the study: People who got the vaccine had more spike-specific TCR breadth than people who got placebo. Recipients of vaccine and of placebo showed similar breadth of their non-spike TCR repertoires.

The method was immunoSEQ multiplex PCR; TCRdb's version includes in-frame clones alone and lacks a portion of them. Of around 300,000 clones in the sample, roughly 90% were seen once. The receptor's source is a person between 18 and 65 years old who received the Ad26.COV2.S COVID-19 vaccine or a placebo. Sequenced here: peripheral blood, sampled in a trial of Ad26.COV2.S vaccine versus placebo.

The CDR3 sequence: CASSLGGLAGDSSYNEQFF. DNA of the CDR3: TGTGCCAGCAGCTTAGGGGGGCTAGCGGGGGACAGCTCCTACAATGAGCAGTTCTTC. The rearrangement joins TRBV7-6 to TRBJ2-1; 10 nucleotides agree with TRBD2. V was pared by 1 base and J by 0 bases, with 9 bases of the junction left unmatched. CDR3 size: 19 residues. In germline, CDR1 is SGHVS, CDR2 FNYEAQ. The variable domain in full, completed from reference TRBV7-6 and TRBJ2-1, reads GAGVSQSPRYKVTKRGQDVALRCDPISGHVSLYWYRQALGQGPEFLTYFNYEAQQDKSGLPNDRFSAERPEGSISTLTIQRTEQRDSAMYRCASSLGGLAGDSSYNEQFFGPGTRLTVL.